Below are 32 T cell receptor beta chains sequenced from a single sample in a study of blood T cell repertoires in COVID-19. Only in-frame clones appear in the TCRdb table, and some are missing; sequencing was by immunoSEQ multiplex PCR. The sample contains approximately 200,000 clones, 70% to 85% of which appear only once. The sequencing input was peripheral blood. These receptors were obtained from a woman under 40 with acute or convalescent COVID-19.

As concerns this clone: A junction end diverges from the germline sequence, so it may reflect a read error. V gene TRBV7-9 combines with J gene TRBJ2-3, with D uncertain. The CDR3 sequence is 14 residues long. Germline V gene sequence: CDR1 SEHNR, CDR2 FQNEAQ (reference sequence). CDR3: CASSLARPTDTQYF. The DNA of the CDR3 is TGTGCCAGCAGCTTAGCCAGACCCACAGATACTCAGTATTTT.

This rearrangement joins TRBV6-5 to TRBJ1-3; the match to TRBD1 covers 8 bases. This CDR3 has 15 amino acids. V gave up 5 bases and J gave up 5 bases; unmatched junction bases: 8. In germline, CDR1 is MNHEY, CDR2 SVGAGI. The CDR3 loop is CASSPGRGRRNTIYF. The DNA for the CDR3 is TGTGCCAGCAGTCCAGGCAGGGGGCGTAGAAACACCATATATTTT.

This sequence joins TRBV6-5 and TRBJ2-2; 9 nucleotides agree with TRBD1. CDR3 length: 16 amino acids. The trim removed 2 bases at V and 5 bases at J, leaving 6 bases unmatched. The germline V gene encodes CDR1 MNHEY and CDR2 SVGAGI. In nucleotides, the CDR3 is TGTGCCAGCAGTTACCCGGGACAGGGTAAAACCGGGGAGCTGTTTTTT. Protein sequence: CASSYPGQGKTGELFF.

V usage is TRBV20-1 and J usage is TRBJ2-1; TRBD2 matches at 11 bases. V shed 1 base and J 14 bases; nucleotides not matched to a gene: 1. Per the germline V gene, CDR1 is DFQATT and CDR2 is SNEGSKA (reference sequence). The CDR3 runs to 11 residues. The CDR3 DNA reads as TGCAGTGCTAGAGGACTAGCGGGAAAGTTCTTC. It specifies CSARGLAGKFF.

This rearrangement joins TRBV6-6 to TRBJ1-5; TRBD1 matches 7 bases. The junction had 16 bases not matched to a gene; V was cut back by 5 bases and J by 6 bases. The CDR3 sequence is 17 residues long. Germline V gene lookup returns CDR1 MNHNY and CDR2 SVGAGI (reference sequence). CDR3 sequence reads: CASSRGGIGGRGQPQHF. The CDR3 DNA reads TGTGCCAGCAGTCGTGGGGGGATAGGGGGCAGGGGTCAGCCCCAGCATTTT.

The chain joins TRBV9 to TRBJ1-1, with D unclear. The CDR3 runs 12 residues. The germline V gene has CDR1 SGDLS and CDR2 YYNGEE. V lost 5 bases and J lost 11, with 16 bases in between. The CDR3 is CASSPPGNWAFF. The CDR3 region has the DNA TGTGCCAGCAGTCCCCCGGGGAATTGGGCTTTCTTT.

This clone was detected once. The chain joins TRBV29-1 to TRBJ1-3; the match to TRBD1 covers 9 bases. The CDR3 consists of 13 residues. Losses at the gene ends were 7 bases for V and 3 bases for J; bases not matched to a gene: 4. The V gene's germline CDR1 is SQVTM and CDR2 ANQGSEA. Here the CDR3 reads CSGQDRGGNTIYF. The CDR3 DNA is TGCAGCGGTCAGGACAGGGGTGGAAACACCATATATTTT.

In its sample, this clone was seen a few times. J is TRBJ2-6 and V is TRBV15, with 8 nucleotides matching TRBD1. J gave up 1 base and V 3 bases, and 2 bases lay outside the gene matches. The CDR3 extends over 16 amino acids. The germline V gene has CDR1 LNHNV and CDR2 YYDKDF (reference sequence). In DNA, the CDR3 is TGTGCCACCAGCAGGGACAGGGCTTCTGGGGCCAACGTCCTGACTTTC. Its protein is CATSRDRASGANVLTF.

V is TRBV5-4 and J is TRBJ1-2; tentative D call: TRBD1 (5 bases). CDR1 is SGHNT, CDR2 YYREEE, per germline (reference sequence). There are 13 residues in the CDR3. The V end lost 4 bases, the J end lost 7 bases, and 14 bases lay between the germline ends. In DNA, the CDR3 is TGTGCCAGCAGCCTTAGTGGGGGGTTTGGCTACACCTTC. Protein: CASSLSGGFGYTF.

V gene TRBV9 combines with J gene TRBJ2-2; the match to TRBD2 covers 8 bases. CDR1 SGDLS and CDR2 YYNGEE come from the germline V gene. Trimming removed 4 bases from V and 7 bases from J; junction bases left unmatched: 15. The CDR3 has 17 residues. The DNA of the CDR3 is TGTGCCAGCAGCTCCAGCGGGCGGGAGGCGGTTTACGGGGAGCTGTTTTTT. Translation gives CASSSSGREAVYGELFF.

The genes are TRBV4-2 and TRBJ1-4; D possibly corresponds to TRBD1 (5 bases). Trimming stripped 0 bases from V and 5 bases from J, with 13 bases between. This CDR3 spans 16 amino acids. The germline V gene has CDR1 LGHNA and CDR2 YNFKEQ. The DNA of the CDR3 is TGTGCCAGCAGCCAAGACCCAGGCGGGGGAAATGAAAAACTGTTTTTT. This encodes CASSQDPGGGNEKLFF.

The gene calls are TRBV29-1 and TRBJ2-7; D not certain. The CDR3 runs 12 residues. The ends were cut back, 3 bases at V and 4 bases at J, with 10 bases in the middle. Germline V gene lookup returns CDR1 SQVTM and CDR2 ANQGSEA. The CDR3 region is CSVEESGYEQYF. In DNA, the CDR3 is TGCAGCGTTGAGGAGAGTGGTTACGAGCAGTACTTC.

The chain is built from TRBV5-1 and TRBJ2-2; D gene uncertain. V was clipped by 0 bases and J by 2 bases, with 5 bases between them. The CDR3 spans 14 residues. Germline V gene data show CDR1 as SGHRS and CDR2 as YFSETQ. The chain's CDR3 is CASSLGANTGELFF. The CDR3 region has the DNA TGCGCCAGCAGCTTGGGGGCAAACACCGGGGAGCTGTTTTTT.

The chain is built from TRBV6-5 and TRBJ1-1; 7 nucleotides align to TRBD1. The CDR3 has 14 amino acids. Germline CDR1 MNHEY, CDR2 SVGAGI. The trim removed 4 bases at V and 1 base at J, leaving 3 bases unmatched. The CDR3 DNA reads as TGTGCCAGCAGTTCGACAGGGAGGAACACTGAAGCTTTCTTT. Protein: CASSSTGRNTEAFF.

The chain carries TRBV6-5 and TRBJ1-2, with a weak D call TRBD1 (5 bases). CDR1 is MNHEY, CDR2 SVGAGI, per germline. Trimming stripped 6 bases from V and 0 bases from J, with 11 bases between. The CDR3 contains 14 residues. In DNA form, the CDR3 reads TGTGCCAGCAGGCGGGACGGAGCTAACTATGGCTACACCTTC. Its protein product is CASRRDGANYGYTF.

The rearrangement joins TRBV19 to TRBJ1-2; D unclear. This CDR3 contains 15 residues. CDR1 and CDR2 from the germline V gene are LNHDA and SQIVND (reference sequence). V was shortened by 2 bases and J by 7 bases, with 17 bases between the two germline ends. This CDR3 is CASSIPDGRGFGYTF. The CDR3 nucleotides are TGTGCCAGTAGTATACCTGACGGCCGGGGATTTGGCTACACCTTC.

The chain couples TRBV14 to TRBJ1-2; D ambiguous. This CDR3 has 13 residues. Trimming removed 0 bases from V and 11 bases from J, with 13 bases in between. The germline V gene encodes CDR1 SGHDN and CDR2 FVKESK. The DNA for the CDR3 is TGTGCCAGCAGCCAAGACCCCCGTTCGGGATACACCTTC. Translated, it gives CASSQDPRSGYTF.

The chain couples TRBV5-1 to TRBJ1-6; D possibly corresponds to TRBD1 (5 bases). Germline V gene data show CDR1 as SGHRS and CDR2 as YFSETQ. The CDR3 totals 17 residues. V shed 3 bases and J shed 6 bases, with 19 bases lying between them. The CDR3 spells CASSYYGSRVGNSPLHF. CDR3 nucleotide sequence: TGCGCCAGCAGCTACTATGGCAGCAGGGTTGGTAATTCACCCCTCCACTTT.

The chain uses TRBV7-9 and TRBJ2-1, with a weak D call TRBD2 (5 bases). CDR3 length equals 15 residues. Germline values: CDR1 SEHNR, CDR2 FQNEAQ (reference sequence). The V end lost 4 bases, the J end lost 6 bases, and 16 bases lay between the germline ends. As DNA, the CDR3 is TGTGCCAGCAGCTCCTTCCTGGAGGTTGCCAATGAGCAGTTCTTC. Residues: CASSSFLEVANEQFF.

This clone was seen a handful of times. The V and J genes are TRBV12-5 and TRBJ2-1; no firm D call. The ends were cut back, 2 bases at V and 5 bases at J, with 7 bases in the middle. This CDR3 is 13 amino acids long. Germline loops: CDR1 LGHNT, CDR2 FRNRAP. The CDR3 protein is CASGLSFDNEQFF. CDR3 nucleotide sequence: TGTGCTAGTGGTTTGAGCTTTGACAATGAGCAGTTCTTC.

This clone is a singleton in its sample. V gene TRBV29-1 combines with J gene TRBJ2-1, with D maybe TRBD2 (6 bases). Germline-derived CDR1 and CDR2 are SQVTM and ANQGSEA. The CDR3 sequence is 15 residues long. V lost 5 bases, J lost 0 bases, and 14 bases lay in between. As DNA, the CDR3 is TGCAGCGTTTCGGCGGGATGGGGCTCCTACAATGAGCAGTTCTTC. Residues: CSVSAGWGSYNEQFF.

This chain connects TRBV9 to TRBJ1-4; D perhaps matches TRBD1 (5 bases). The CDR3 length is 16 residues. Germline CDR1 and CDR2: SGDLS and YYNGEE. Trimming took 4 bases from V and 4 from J, leaving 17 bases between them. The chain's CDR3 is CASSTGAGFYNEKLFF. The CDR3 DNA sequence: TGTGCCAGCAGCACAGGAGCCGGGTTCTATAATGAAAAACTGTTTTTT.

The chain uses TRBV3-1 (or the pseudogene TRBV3-2) and TRBJ1-5; D is ambiguous. Trimming removed 10 bases from V and 2 bases from J, with 15 bases in between. Germline-derived CDR1 and CDR2 are LGHDT and YNNKEL (reference sequence). This CDR3 has 14 residues. The CDR3 spells CATQKGVRNQPQHF. As DNA, the CDR3 is TGTGCCACCCAGAAGGGAGTTCGCAATCAGCCCCAGCATTTT.

The J gene is TRBJ2-5, the V gene TRBV24-1; the D gene is possibly TRBD2 (5 bases). The CDR3 covers 15 residues. V was clipped by 2 bases and J by 2 bases, with 11 bases between them. Germline CDR1 and CDR2: KGHDR and SFDVKD. The CDR3 DNA reads TGTGCCACCAGTGATTCCTTACTAGTGCAAGAGACCCAGTACTTC. Translating it yields CATSDSLLVQETQYF.

This clone was observed once. V is TRBV5-1 and J is TRBJ2-2, with D tentatively TRBD2 (5 bases). Trimming removed 2 bases at V and 6 bases at J, with 8 bases between. The CDR3 loop spans 13 amino acids. In germline, CDR1 is SGHRS, CDR2 YFSETQ. The CDR3 reads CASSLGGPGELFF. CDR3 in DNA: TGCGCCAGCAGCTTAGGAGGTCCCGGGGAGCTGTTTTTT.

The chain couples TRBV7-9 to TRBJ2-3; no firm D call. This CDR3 contains 8 residues. Per germline, CDR1 SEHNR and CDR2 FQNEAQ (reference sequence). The CDR3 loop is CVTNTQYF. In DNA, the CDR3 is TGTGTCACTAATACGCAGTATTTT.

The chain links TRBV3-1 (or the pseudogene TRBV3-2) to TRBJ1-6; D is perhaps TRBD1 (5 bases). The CDR3 length is 16 residues. V lost 2 bases to trimming and J lost 6 bases, with 14 bases between them. Looked up from germline, CDR1 is LGHDT and CDR2 is YNNKEL (reference sequence). The CDR3 protein is CASSQKRGIRNSPLHF. The CDR3 region has the DNA TGTGCCAGCAGCCAAAAGCGGGGGATTCGTAATTCACCCCTCCACTTT.

The chain links TRBV10-3 to TRBJ1-5, with 7 bases fitting TRBD1. The CDR3 is 15 residues long. CDR1 is ENHRY and CDR2 is SYGVKD in the germline V gene. V lost 4 bases and J lost 4; bases outside the gene matches: 7. CDR3 in DNA: TGTGCCATCAGTGGAGACAGGGAAAGGAATCAGCCCCAGCATTTT. Residues: CAISGDRERNQPQHF.

The chain joins TRBV5-8 to TRBJ1-5, with TRBD1 matching 8 bases. The CDR3 covers 13 residues. The germline V gene has CDR1 SGHTS and CDR2 YDEGEE. V was pared by 5 bases and J by 5 bases, with 3 bases of the junction left unmatched. Written as DNA, the CDR3 is TGTGCCAGCAGTCGGACAGGGTATCAGCCCCAGCATTTT. It yields the protein CASSRTGYQPQHF.

This sequence joins TRBV19 and TRBJ2-7; the match to TRBD2 covers 10 bases. Germline V gene lookup returns CDR1 LNHDA and CDR2 SQIVND (reference sequence). Germline trimming cut 4 bases from V and 1 base from J; bases unmatched to any gene: 7. The CDR3 is 16 residues long. As DNA, the CDR3 is TGTGCCAGTAGTACAAAAGCGGGGGGGAAGTCCTACGAGCAGTACTTC. Its protein is CASSTKAGGKSYEQYF.

The chain joins TRBV9 to TRBJ2-3; 8 nucleotides line up with TRBD1. CDR1 is SGDLS and CDR2 is YYNGEE in the germline V gene. V lost 3 bases, J lost 1 base, and 4 bases stayed unmatched. The CDR3 length is 15 residues. This CDR3 reads CASSARTGRTDTQYF. The CDR3 coding sequence is TGTGCCAGCAGCGCGAGGACAGGGCGCACAGATACGCAGTATTTT.

The chain links TRBV5-1 to TRBJ2-6, with 9 bases lining up with TRBD1. V trimming: 3 bases; J trimming: 9 bases; junction bases outside the gene matches: 1. Germline loops: CDR1 SGHRS, CDR2 YFSETQ. This CDR3 is built from 13 residues. CDR3 protein: CASSSGQGNVLTF. In DNA form, the CDR3 reads TGCGCCAGCAGCTCGGGACAGGGCAACGTCCTGACTTTC.